Reported below is one TCR beta chain. As yet, its antigen is unknown. The data were obtained in a study of cytomegalovirus exposure and HLA in healthy donors. Study summary: The approximately 110 validation repertoires, a later analysis reported, used the same platform as the approximately 670 first-cohort repertoires.

Sequenced by immunoSEQ multiplex PCR; TCRdb stores in-frame clones only, minus some. The table lists tens of thousands of clones, roughly nine tenths of them singletons. Points from the study as a whole: First-cohort TCR clusters tended to co-occur in the roughly 130 validation repertoires, a later analysis found. Across donors, most TCRs were seen rarely, yet some public ones were widespread. The study recorded more than 150 TCR beta chains that were cytomegalovirus-associated.

Sequenced: PBMCs. The receptor's source is a man between 18 and 29 years old in good health and CMV-seronegative.

The CDR3 nucleotides read TGTGCCAGCAGCCCCGGAGGGACGAGGAACACTGAAGCTTTCTTT. Translation: CASSPGGTRNTEAFF. This chain uses TRBV7-2 with TRBJ1-1, with D possibly TRBD1 on 5 matching bases. The CDR3 extends over 15 amino acids. Per germline, CDR1 SGHTA and CDR2 FQGNSA. V was cut by 5 bases and J by 1 base, with 14 bases left in between.